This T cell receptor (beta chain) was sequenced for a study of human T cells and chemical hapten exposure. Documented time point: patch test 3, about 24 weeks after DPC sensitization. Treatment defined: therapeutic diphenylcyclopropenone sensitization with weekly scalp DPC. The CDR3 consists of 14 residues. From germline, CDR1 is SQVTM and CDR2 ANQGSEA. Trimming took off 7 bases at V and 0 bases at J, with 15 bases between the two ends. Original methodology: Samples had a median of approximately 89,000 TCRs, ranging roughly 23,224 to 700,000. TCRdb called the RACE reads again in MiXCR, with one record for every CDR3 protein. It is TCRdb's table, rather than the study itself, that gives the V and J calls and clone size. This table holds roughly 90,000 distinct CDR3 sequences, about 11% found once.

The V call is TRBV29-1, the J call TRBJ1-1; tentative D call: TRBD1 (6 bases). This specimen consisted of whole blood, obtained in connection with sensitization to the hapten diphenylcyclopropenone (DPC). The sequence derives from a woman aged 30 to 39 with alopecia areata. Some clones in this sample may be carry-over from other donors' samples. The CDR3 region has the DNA TGCAGCGCCGGGATCGGGGGCATGAACACTGAAGCTTTCTTT. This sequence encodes CSAGIGGMNTEAFF. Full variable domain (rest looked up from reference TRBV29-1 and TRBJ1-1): SAVISQKPSRDICQRGTSLTIQCQVDSQVTMMFWYRQQPGQSLTLIATANQGSEATYESGFVIDKFPISRPNLTFSTLTVSNMSPEDSSIYLCSAGIGGMNTEAFFGQGTRLTVV.